These T cell receptor beta chains were read from a single sample in a study of blood T cell repertoires in COVID-19. TCRdb's copy holds only in-frame clones and misses some; the assay was immunoSEQ multiplex PCR. The table has 200,000 to 300,000 clones, approximately 90% seen once. The sequenced material came from peripheral blood. These receptor sequences come from a woman aged 25 to 39 with COVID-19, enrolled during active disease. Each CDR3 is given with its conserved first and last residue. A D gene is named only where the DNA matches it firmly. The listing skips clone size in some rows; elsewhere it reads once, few, many or a size class.

abundance	v_gene	j_gene	d_gene	CDR3aa	CDR3nt
NA	TRBV6-2/TRBV6-3	TRBJ2-1	TRBD2	CASSYRRTSGRRLDEQFF	TGTGCCAGCAGTTACAGGAGGACTAGCGGGAGAAGATTGGATGAGCAGTTCTTC
NA	TRBV3-1/TRBV3-2	TRBJ1-1	NA	CASSRGWPNTEAFF	TGTGCCAGCAGCCGAGGTTGGCCGAACACTGAAGCTTTCTTT
NA	TRBV5-6	TRBJ1-6	TRBD1	CASSWGQGNSPLHF	TGTGCCAGCAGCTGGGGACAGGGAAATTCACCCCTCCACTTT
NA	TRBV29-1	TRBJ1-1	NA	CSVAGDTEAFF	TGCAGCGTTGCAGGTGACACTGAAGCTTTCTTT
once	TRBV4-1	TRBJ2-4	NA	CASSQDRGDIQYF	TGCGCCAGCAGCCAAGACAGGGGGGACATTCAGTACTTC
once	TRBV6-4	TRBJ2-1	NA	CASSLTGQGSYNEQFF	TGTGCCAGCAGTCTCACCGGTCAGGGGTCCTACAATGAGCAGTTCTTC
NA	TRBV6-5	TRBJ1-2	TRBD1	CASSNDDRGFYGYTF	TGTGCCAGCAGCAACGATGACAGGGGGTTCTATGGCTACACCTTC
NA	TRBV18	TRBJ2-3	NA	CASSRATTDTQYF	TGTGCCAGCTCACGGGCAACTACAGATACGCAGTATTTT
NA	TRBV11-3	TRBJ1-2	TRBD1	CASSSTGGAGGYTF	TGTGCCAGCAGCTCGACAGGGGGCGCGGGGGGCTACACCTTC
NA	TRBV5-5	TRBJ2-1	TRBD2	CASSLREGVLFF	TGTGCCAGCAGCTTACGGGAGGGAGTTTTGTTCTTC
NA	TRBV5-6	TRBJ2-3	TRBD2	CASRVRLAGYTDTQYF	TGTGCCAGCAGGGTGAGGCTAGCGGGATACACAGATACGCAGTATTTT
NA	TRBV15	TRBJ2-5	NA	CATSRGGGLETQYF	TGTGCCACCAGCAGAGGAGGGGGATTGGAGACCCAGTACTTC
NA	TRBV10-1	TRBJ2-7	TRBD1	CARAGTDYEQYF	TGCGCCAGAGCCGGGACAGACTACGAGCAGTACTTC
NA	TRBV28	TRBJ1-4	NA	CASSLPGGVGEKLFF	TGTGCCAGCAGTTTACCGGGGGGCGTCGGCGAAAAACTGTTTTTT
few	TRBV29-1	TRBJ2-3	TRBD2	CSVEPGLDGVNTQYF	TGCAGCGTCGAACCGGGACTAGACGGCGTAAATACGCAGTATTTT
once	TRBV4-2	TRBJ2-3	NA	CASSQESRDTQYF	TGTGCCAGCAGCCAAGAGTCGAGGGATACGCAGTATTTT
NA	TRBV7-8	TRBJ1-4	NA	CASSHEGREEKLFF	TGTGCCAGCAGCCATGAGGGTCGAGAAGAAAAACTGTTTTTT
NA	TRBV2	TRBJ1-6	TRBD1	CASRADRSYNSPLHF	TGTGCCAGCAGGGCGGACAGGTCATATAATTCACCCCTCCACTTT
NA	TRBV5-8	TRBJ2-1	TRBD2	CASSLPGLAGGHNEQFF	TGTGCCAGCAGCCTACCGGGACTAGCGGGGGGACACAATGAGCAGTTCTTC
NA	TRBV6-1	TRBJ1-1	TRBD1	CASSVAVGDRGSGAFF	TGTGCCAGCAGTGTCGCCGTGGGGGACAGGGGCTCTGGCGCTTTCTTT
NA	TRBV18	TRBJ2-5	NA	CASSPPGTQYF	TGTGCCAGCTCACCCCCAGGAACCCAGTACTTC
NA	TRBV28	TRBJ1-4	TRBD1	CASSSLTGGDEKLFF	TGTGCCAGCAGTTCCTTGACAGGGGGCGATGAAAAACTGTTTTTT
once	TRBV3-1/TRBV3-2	TRBJ2-3	NA	CASSQGYWGETDTQYF	TGTGCCAGCAGCCAAGGGTATTGGGGGGAGACAGATACGCAGTATTTT
NA	TRBV19	TRBJ2-6	NA	CASSIETSSGANVLTF	TGTGCCAGTAGTATAGAGACAAGCTCTGGGGCCAACGTCCTGACTTTC
once	TRBV2	TRBJ2-2	NA	CASTLYPGAYNTGELFF	TGTGCCAGCACCCTCTACCCAGGGGCTTATAACACCGGGGAGCTGTTTTTT